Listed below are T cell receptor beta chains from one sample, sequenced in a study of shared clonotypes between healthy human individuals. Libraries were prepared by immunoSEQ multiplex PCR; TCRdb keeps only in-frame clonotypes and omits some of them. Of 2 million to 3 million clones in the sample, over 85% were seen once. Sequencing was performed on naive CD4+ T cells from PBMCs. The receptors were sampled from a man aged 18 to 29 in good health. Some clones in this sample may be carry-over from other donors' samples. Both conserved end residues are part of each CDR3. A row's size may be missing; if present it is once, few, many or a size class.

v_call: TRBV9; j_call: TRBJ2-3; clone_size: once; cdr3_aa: CASSGRASTDTQYF
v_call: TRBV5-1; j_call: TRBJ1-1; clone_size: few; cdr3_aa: CASSVRDTNTEAFF
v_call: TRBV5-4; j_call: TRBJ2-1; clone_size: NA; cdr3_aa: CASSLDYYNEQFF
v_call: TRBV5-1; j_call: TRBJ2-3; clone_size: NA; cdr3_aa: CASSWGTGGTDTQYF
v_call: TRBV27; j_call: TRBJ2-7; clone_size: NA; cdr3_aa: CASTMRGGAYEQYF
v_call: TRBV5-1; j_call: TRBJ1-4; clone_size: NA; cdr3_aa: CASSPQGAHREKLFF
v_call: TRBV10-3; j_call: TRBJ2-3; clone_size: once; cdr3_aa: CAISESTTRLSSTDTQYF
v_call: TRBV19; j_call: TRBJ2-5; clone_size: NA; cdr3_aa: CASNTEGGTQYF
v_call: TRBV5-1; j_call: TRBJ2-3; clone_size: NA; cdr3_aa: CASSGGTVSLEDTQYF
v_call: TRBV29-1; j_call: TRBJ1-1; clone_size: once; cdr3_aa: CSVEEAGTANTEAFF
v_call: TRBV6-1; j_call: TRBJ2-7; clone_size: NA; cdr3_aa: CASSVLAYEQYF
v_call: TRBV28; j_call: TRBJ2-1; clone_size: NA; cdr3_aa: CASSFSSGSRNEQFF
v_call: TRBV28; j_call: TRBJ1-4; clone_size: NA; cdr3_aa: CASSSPGKGNEKLFF
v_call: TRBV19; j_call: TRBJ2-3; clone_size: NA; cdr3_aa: CASSIDLQGWRTDTQYF
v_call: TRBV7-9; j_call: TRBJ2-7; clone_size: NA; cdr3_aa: CASNPLGAYEQYF
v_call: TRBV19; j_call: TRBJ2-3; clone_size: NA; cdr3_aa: CASSWAIADTQYF
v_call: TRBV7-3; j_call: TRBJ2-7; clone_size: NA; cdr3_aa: CASSLRLSGVDEQYF
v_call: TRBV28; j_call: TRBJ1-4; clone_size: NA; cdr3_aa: CASSPIGSVEKLFF
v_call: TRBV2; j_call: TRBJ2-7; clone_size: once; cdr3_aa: CASSEGGQYF
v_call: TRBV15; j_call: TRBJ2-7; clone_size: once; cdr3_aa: CATSKGYTGQGAHEQYF
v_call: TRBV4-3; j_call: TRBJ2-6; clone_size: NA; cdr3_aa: CASSPLGGETVSGANVLTF
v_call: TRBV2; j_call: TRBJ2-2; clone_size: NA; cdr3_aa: CASRATDANTGELFF
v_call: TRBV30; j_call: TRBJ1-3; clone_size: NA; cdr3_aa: CAWTGRSGNTIYF
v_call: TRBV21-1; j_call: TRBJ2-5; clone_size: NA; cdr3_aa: CASSRTGTQYF
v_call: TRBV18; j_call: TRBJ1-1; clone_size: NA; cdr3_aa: CASSRRANTEAFF
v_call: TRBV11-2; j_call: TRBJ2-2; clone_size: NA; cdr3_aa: CASSHPGQDTGELFF
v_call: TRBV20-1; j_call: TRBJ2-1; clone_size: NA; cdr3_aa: CSAGTSGNQFF
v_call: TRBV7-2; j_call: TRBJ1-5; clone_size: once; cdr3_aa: CASSPPPGNQPQHF
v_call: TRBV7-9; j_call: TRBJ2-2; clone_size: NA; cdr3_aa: CASGSSGLPGELFF
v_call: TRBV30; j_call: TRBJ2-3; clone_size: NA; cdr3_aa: CAWLTGTGGADTQYF
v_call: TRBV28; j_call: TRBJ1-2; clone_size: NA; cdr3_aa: CASSSHGRPYGYTF
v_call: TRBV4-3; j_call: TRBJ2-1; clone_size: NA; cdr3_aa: CASSSRQGFGNEQFF
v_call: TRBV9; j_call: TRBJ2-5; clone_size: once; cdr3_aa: CASSPDRGWVQETQYF
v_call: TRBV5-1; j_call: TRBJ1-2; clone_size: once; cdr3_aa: CASSLGQGRVYTF
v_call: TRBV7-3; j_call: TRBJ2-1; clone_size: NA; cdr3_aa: CASSLRRAEQFF